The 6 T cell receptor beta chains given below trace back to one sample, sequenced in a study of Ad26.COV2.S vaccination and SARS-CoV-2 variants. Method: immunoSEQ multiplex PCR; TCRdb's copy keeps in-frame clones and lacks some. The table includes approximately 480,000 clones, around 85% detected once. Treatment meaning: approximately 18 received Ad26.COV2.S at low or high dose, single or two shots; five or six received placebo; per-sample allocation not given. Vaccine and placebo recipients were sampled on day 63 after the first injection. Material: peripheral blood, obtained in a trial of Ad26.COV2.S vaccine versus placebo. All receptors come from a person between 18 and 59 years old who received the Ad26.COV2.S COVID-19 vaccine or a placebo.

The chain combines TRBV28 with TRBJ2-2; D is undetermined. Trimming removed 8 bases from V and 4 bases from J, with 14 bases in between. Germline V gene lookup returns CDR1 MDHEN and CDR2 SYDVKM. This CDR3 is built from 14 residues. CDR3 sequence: CASLIAGITGELFF. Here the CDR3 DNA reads TGTGCCAGCCTCATTGCAGGAATCACCGGGGAGCTGTTTTTT. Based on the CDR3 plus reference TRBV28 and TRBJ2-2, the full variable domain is DVKVTQSSRYLVKRTGEKVFLECVQDMDHENMFWYRQDPGLGLRLIYFSYDVKMKEKGDIPEGYSVSREKKERFSLILESASTNQTSMYLCASLIAGITGELFFGEGSRLTVL.

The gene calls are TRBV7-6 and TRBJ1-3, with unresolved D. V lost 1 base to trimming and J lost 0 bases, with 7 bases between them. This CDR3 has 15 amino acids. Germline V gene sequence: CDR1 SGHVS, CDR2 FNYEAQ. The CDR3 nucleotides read TGTGCCAGCAGCTTAGGGGGATTCTCTGGAAACACCATATATTTT. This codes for CASSLGGFSGNTIYF. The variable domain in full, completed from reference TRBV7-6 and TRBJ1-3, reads GAGVSQSPRYKVTKRGQDVALRCDPISGHVSLYWYRQALGQGPEFLTYFNYEAQQDKSGLPNDRFSAERPEGSISTLTIQRTEQRDSAMYRCASSLGGFSGNTIYFGEGSWLTVV.

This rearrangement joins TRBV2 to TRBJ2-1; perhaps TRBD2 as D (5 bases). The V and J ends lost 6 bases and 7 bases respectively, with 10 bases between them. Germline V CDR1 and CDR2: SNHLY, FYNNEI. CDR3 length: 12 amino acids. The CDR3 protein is CASSQTRNEQFF. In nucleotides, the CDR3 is TGTGCCAGCAGCCAAACTAGGAATGAGCAGTTCTTC.

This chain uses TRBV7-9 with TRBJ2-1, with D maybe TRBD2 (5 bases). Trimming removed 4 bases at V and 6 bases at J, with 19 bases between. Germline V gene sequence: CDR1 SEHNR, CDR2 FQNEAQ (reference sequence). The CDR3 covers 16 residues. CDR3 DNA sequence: TGTGCCAGCAGCTCATACGACGGCGGACTGCGCAATGAGCAGTTCTTC. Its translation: CASSSYDGGLRNEQFF.

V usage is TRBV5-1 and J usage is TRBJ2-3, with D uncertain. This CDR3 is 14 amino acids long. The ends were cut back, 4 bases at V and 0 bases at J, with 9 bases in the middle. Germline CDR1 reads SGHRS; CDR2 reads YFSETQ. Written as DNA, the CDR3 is TGCGCCAGCAGCATCTACACTAGCACAGATACGCAGTATTTT. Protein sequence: CASSIYTSTDTQYF.

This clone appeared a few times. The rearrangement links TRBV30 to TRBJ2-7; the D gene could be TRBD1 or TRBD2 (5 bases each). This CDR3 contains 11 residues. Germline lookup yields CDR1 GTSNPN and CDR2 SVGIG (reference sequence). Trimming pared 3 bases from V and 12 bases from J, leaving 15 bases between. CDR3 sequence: CAWRGSRDAYF. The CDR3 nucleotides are TGTGCCTGGAGGGGTTCTAGGGACGCGTACTTC.